This TCR beta chain originates from a study of T-cell memory formation after mild COVID-19. Overall study: TCR clusters largely stayed donor specific. The study, taken as a whole, reports: Clones shrinking between day 15 and 85 showed a balanced CD4/CD8 split, and those that grew later tilted toward CD4+. In pre-infection memory, a portion of responding clones appeared, which suggested that cross-reactive memory joined. The second-wave clones peaking on day 37 were not confirmed as SARS-CoV-2-specific.

One entry per CDR3 protein results from TCRdb running MiXCR on the 5' RACE reads. The sample consists of about 600,000 distinct CDR3 sequences, about a fifth of them appearing once. Germline CDR1 reads SEHNR; CDR2 reads FQNEAQ (reference sequence). V lost 0 bases, J lost 11 bases, and 11 bases stayed unmatched. The CDR3 runs 17 residues. For this clonotype: What it binds is not known.

The gene calls are TRBV7-9 and TRBJ1-6; 9 nucleotides align to TRBD1. The source material was PBMCs or a T cell subset sorted from them (not recorded which). The sequence was collected from an adult woman who had mild COVID-19 (a few samples of this study predate the infection). Cell type and time point are not known. In DNA, the CDR3 is TGTGCCAGCAGCTTAGCGATTCCGGGACAGGGCATCGCACCCCTCCACTTT. Encoded protein: CASSLAIPGQGIAPLHF.